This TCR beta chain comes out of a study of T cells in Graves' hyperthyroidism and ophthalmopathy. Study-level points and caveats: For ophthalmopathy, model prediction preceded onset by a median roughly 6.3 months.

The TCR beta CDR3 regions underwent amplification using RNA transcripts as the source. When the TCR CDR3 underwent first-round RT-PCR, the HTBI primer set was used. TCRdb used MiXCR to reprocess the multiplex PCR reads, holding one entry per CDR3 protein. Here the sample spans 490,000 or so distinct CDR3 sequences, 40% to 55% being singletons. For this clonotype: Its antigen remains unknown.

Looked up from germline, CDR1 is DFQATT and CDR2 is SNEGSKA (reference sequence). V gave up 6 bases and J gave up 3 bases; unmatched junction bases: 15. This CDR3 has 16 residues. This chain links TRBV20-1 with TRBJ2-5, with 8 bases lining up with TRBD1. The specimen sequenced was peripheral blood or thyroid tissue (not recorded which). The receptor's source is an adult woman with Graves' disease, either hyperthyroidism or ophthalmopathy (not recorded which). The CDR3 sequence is CSAQPQGALPEETQYF. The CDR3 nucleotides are TGCAGTGCCCAACCGCAGGGGGCGCTTCCTGAAGAGACCCAGTACTTC.